Listed below are T cell receptor beta chains from one sample, sequenced in a study. Profiled with immunoSEQ multiplex PCR; TCRdb holds only in-frame clones, not every one. The top ten clones hold about 10% of a sample with some 48,000 clones, approximately 95% of them seen once. The sample taken for sequencing was PBMCs. These receptors came from a man in his forties with rheumatoid arthritis. The CDR3 runs from the conserved cysteine through the conserved F or W. Each record gives: V gene, J gene, CDR3 length, D gene, clone size, CDR3 DNA, CDR3 protein. D genes are given only for firm matches. Size is stated for part of the rows, as once, few or many counts, or as a class when the clone is expanded.

V gene: TRBV6-5
J gene: TRBJ1-5
CDR3 length: 13
D gene: -
clone size: -
CDR3 DNA: TGTGCCAGCACCTTTGGGCCAGCACAGCCCCAGCATTTT
CDR3 protein: CASTFGPAQPQHF

V gene: TRBV15
J gene: TRBJ1-1
CDR3 length: 16
D gene: TRBD1
clone size: -
CDR3 DNA: TGTGCCACCAGCAGGGGACAGGGGGCGATGAACACTGAAGCTTTCTTT
CDR3 protein: CATSRGQGAMNTEAFF

V gene: TRBV29-1
J gene: TRBJ2-1
CDR3 length: 15
D gene: -
clone size: -
CDR3 DNA: TGCAGCGTTGAAGATACAGGCAGCTCCTACAATGAGCAGTTCTTC
CDR3 protein: CSVEDTGSSYNEQFF

V gene: TRBV6-5
J gene: TRBJ2-1
CDR3 length: 11
D gene: -
clone size: -
CDR3 DNA: TGTGCCAGCAGTTACAGATCCGAGCAGTTCTTC
CDR3 protein: CASSYRSEQFF

V gene: TRBV5-1
J gene: TRBJ2-1
CDR3 length: 13
D gene: TRBD2
clone size: once
CDR3 DNA: TGCGCCAGCAGCTTACTCCTCGGGGGGGCCCAGTTCTTC
CDR3 protein: CASSLLLGGAQFF

V gene: TRBV7-2
J gene: TRBJ2-7
CDR3 length: 13
D gene: -
clone size: -
CDR3 DNA: TGTGCCAGCAGCTTAATCCGAGGCTCCGAGCAGTACTTC
CDR3 protein: CASSLIRGSEQYF

V gene: TRBV27
J gene: TRBJ1-2
CDR3 length: 14
D gene: -
clone size: -
CDR3 DNA: TGTGCCAGCAGTTTAAAGGGGGGATCATATGGCTACACCTTC
CDR3 protein: CASSLKGGSYGYTF

V gene: TRBV18
J gene: TRBJ1-6
CDR3 length: 17
D gene: -
clone size: -
CDR3 DNA: TGTGCCAGCTCACCACTCCCGGAAAGCTCCTATAATTCACCCCTCCACTTT
CDR3 protein: CASSPLPESSYNSPLHF

V gene: TRBV2
J gene: TRBJ2-7
CDR3 length: 18
D gene: TRBD2
clone size: -
CDR3 DNA: TGTGCCAGCAGCGTTAGTCGTCTCTTAGCGGGTCCTCGAGACGAGCAGTACTTC
CDR3 protein: CASSVSRLLAGPRDEQYF

V gene: TRBV30
J gene: TRBJ2-7
CDR3 length: 14
D gene: TRBD2
clone size: -
CDR3 DNA: TGTGCCGGGGATGGCGGGAGGTGGGGCTACGAGCAGTACTTC
CDR3 protein: CAGDGGRWGYEQYF

V gene: TRBV14
J gene: TRBJ2-7
CDR3 length: 16
D gene: -
clone size: -
CDR3 DNA: TGTGCCAGCAGCCAAAGGGGGGGGACGACTAAGTACGAGCAGTACTTC
CDR3 protein: CASSQRGGTTKYEQYF

V gene: TRBV9
J gene: TRBJ2-7
CDR3 length: 16
D gene: TRBD2
clone size: -
CDR3 DNA: TGTGCCAGCAGCCCTCGGGCTAGCGGACTCACCTACGAGCAGTACTTC
CDR3 protein: CASSPRASGLTYEQYF

V gene: TRBV7-8
J gene: TRBJ2-2
CDR3 length: 16
D gene: TRBD2
clone size: once
CDR3 DNA: TGTGCCAGCAGCCCGACTAGCGGGGGAGGGACCGGGGAGCTGTTTTTT
CDR3 protein: CASSPTSGGGTGELFF

V gene: TRBV6-5
J gene: TRBJ2-1
CDR3 length: 14
D gene: -
clone size: -
CDR3 DNA: TGTGCCAGCGTGAGGCTAGTGCCCTACAATGAGCAGTTCTTC
CDR3 protein: CASVRLVPYNEQFF

V gene: TRBV7-2
J gene: TRBJ1-5
CDR3 length: 17
D gene: TRBD1
clone size: -
CDR3 DNA: TGTGCCAGCAGCTCCAAGACCCAGGGGGGGTCGGGTCAGCCCCAGCATTTT
CDR3 protein: CASSSKTQGGSGQPQHF

V gene: TRBV7-8
J gene: TRBJ1-6
CDR3 length: 15
D gene: -
clone size: -
CDR3 DNA: TGTGCCAGCAGCTTAGGGGTTCCCTATAATTCACCCCTCCACTTT
CDR3 protein: CASSLGVPYNSPLHF

V gene: TRBV7-2
J gene: TRBJ1-4
CDR3 length: 15
D gene: TRBD1
clone size: -
CDR3 DNA: TGTGCCAGCAGCCGCGACAGGGGACCTAATGAAAAACTGTTTTTT
CDR3 protein: CASSRDRGPNEKLFF

V gene: TRBV14
J gene: TRBJ2-7
CDR3 length: 14
D gene: -
clone size: -
CDR3 DNA: TGTGCCAGCAGCCGAGTTTTGATGGGGGGCGAGCAGTACTTC
CDR3 protein: CASSRVLMGGEQYF

V gene: TRBV28
J gene: TRBJ2-1
CDR3 length: 17
D gene: TRBD1
clone size: -
CDR3 DNA: TGTGCCAGCAGTTTAGTGGGGAGTGGGACAGGACGCAATGAGCAGTTCTTC
CDR3 protein: CASSLVGSGTGRNEQFF

V gene: TRBV19
J gene: TRBJ1-2
CDR3 length: 15
D gene: -
clone size: -
CDR3 DNA: TGTGCCAGTAGTATCCAGGGCCGCCCCCAGCATGGCTACACCTTC
CDR3 protein: CASSIQGRPQHGYTF

V gene: TRBV3-1/TRBV3-2
J gene: TRBJ1-6
CDR3 length: 14
D gene: -
clone size: -
CDR3 DNA: TGTGCCAGCAGAGAAGGTAGGGTTAATTCACCCCTCCACTTT
CDR3 protein: CASREGRVNSPLHF

V gene: TRBV24-1
J gene: TRBJ1-3
CDR3 length: 13
D gene: -
clone size: -
CDR3 DNA: TGTGCCACCAGCCAACATTATGGAAACACCATATATTTT
CDR3 protein: CATSQHYGNTIYF

V gene: TRBV7-8
J gene: TRBJ2-7
CDR3 length: 16
D gene: -
clone size: -
CDR3 DNA: TGTGCCAGCAGCTCGATACAGTTGGGGGCAACCTACGAGCAGTACTTC
CDR3 protein: CASSSIQLGATYEQYF

V gene: TRBV7-2
J gene: TRBJ1-3
CDR3 length: 16
D gene: -
clone size: -
CDR3 DNA: TGTGCCAGCAGCTTATTATCAGTATCTGGTGGAAACACCATATATTTT
CDR3 protein: CASSLLSVSGGNTIYF

V gene: TRBV7-2
J gene: TRBJ2-6
CDR3 length: 15
D gene: -
clone size: -
CDR3 DNA: TGTGCCAGCAGCTTGGACCCGGGCGGGGCCAACGTCCTGACTTTC
CDR3 protein: CASSLDPGGANVLTF

V gene: TRBV28
J gene: TRBJ2-7
CDR3 length: 13
D gene: TRBD2
clone size: once
CDR3 DNA: TGTGCCAGCAGCGTGGGACTACGCTACGAGCAGTACTTC
CDR3 protein: CASSVGLRYEQYF